Listed here are 21 T cell receptor beta chains from one sample, sequenced in a study of blood T cells in healthy people across ages. A sample-barcoded 5' primer and a J-beta primer mix were used in a second PCR of about 6 to 12 cycles. Via MiXCR, TCRdb re-called the 5' RACE reads, giving one row per CDR3 protein. The sample lists about 930,000 distinct CDR3 sequences; almost 30% were seen once. The sample also formed part of further work on T cells of mothers and their children.

Sample: blood. The receptors were gathered from a woman aged 40 to 55 in good health.

The chain has TRBV7-2 and TRBJ1-5; D not resolved. The CDR3 covers 16 residues. Trimming cost V 1 base and J 6 bases, with 16 bases left between them. Germline CDR1 is SGHTA and CDR2 is FQGNSA. The CDR3 region is CASSLEARGLGQPQHF. CDR3 sequence (DNA): TGTGCCAGCAGCTTAGAGGCACGAGGACTCGGTCAGCCCCAGCATTTT.

This clonotype came up many times. This chain joins TRBV20-1 and TRBJ1-2, with 7 nucleotides matching TRBD1. The J segment lost 2 bases and the V segment lost 3 bases, leaving 6 bases of the junction unmatched. The CDR3 totals 14 residues. Germline lookup yields CDR1 DFQATT and CDR2 SNEGSKA (reference sequence). CDR3 region: CSASGHRGNYGYTF. The CDR3 bases are TGCAGTGCTAGTGGTCACAGGGGAAACTATGGCTACACCTTC.

CDR3 in amino acids: CASSSMLNTEAFF. The CDR3 coding sequence is TGTGCCAGCAGCTCCATGTTGAACACTGAAGCTTTCTTT. The gene calls are TRBV11-1 and TRBJ1-1, with D unclear. CDR3 length: 13 amino acids. Germline assignment: CDR1 SGHAT and CDR2 FQDESV (reference sequence). V was pared by 4 bases and J by 0 bases, with 6 bases between.

The V call is TRBV5-1, the J call TRBJ2-3; TRBD2 matches 7 bases. Germline CDR1 is SGHRS and CDR2 is YFSETQ. CDR3 size: 14 residues. V shed 4 bases and J 9 bases; nucleotides not matched to a gene: 11. CDR3 residues: CASSLTSEEVTQYF. DNA of the CDR3: TGCGCCAGCAGCCTAACTAGCGAAGAGGTCACGCAGTATTTT. The full variable domain, in which reference TRBV5-1 and TRBJ2-3 provide the parts outside the CDR3, is KAGVTQTPRYLIKTRGQQVTLSCSPISGHRSVSWYQQTPGQGLQFLFEYFSETQRNKGNFPGRFSGRQFSNSRSEMNVSTLELGDSALYLCASSLTSEEVTQYFGPGTRLTVL.

A few counts support this clonotype. The DNA for the CDR3 is TGTGCCAGCAGTGATTCGTCCCCGGGACAACTACATGGCTACACCTTC. As protein: CASSDSSPGQLHGYTF. The chain uses TRBV25-1 and TRBJ1-2; TRBD1 is a possible D gene (6 bases). V was pared by 3 bases and J by 6 bases, with 20 bases between. Germline values: CDR1 MGHDK, CDR2 SYGVNS. The CDR3 runs to 16 residues.

The gene calls are TRBV3-1 and TRBJ2-5; TRBD2 agrees at 13 bases. V lost 2 bases, J lost 5 bases, and 8 bases stayed unmatched. Germline V gene lookup returns CDR1 LGHDT and CDR2 YNNKEL (reference sequence). The CDR3 is made up of 17 amino acids. For the CDR3, the DNA is TGTGCCAGCAGCCAACCCCCACTAGCGGGGGGGCGTGAGACCCAGTACTTC. As protein: CASSQPPLAGGRETQYF.

This clonotype was seen more than once but under ten times. One end of the junction varies from germline; a read error may be responsible. V and J are TRBV7-3 and TRBJ2-7; 7 nucleotides line up with TRBD2. The CDR3 has 15 amino acids. Germline V gene data show CDR1 as SGHTA and CDR2 as FQGTGA. DNA of the CDR3: TGTGCCGGCAGCCCCCGTGGGTCGACTAGCTCGGAGCAGTACTTC. This sequence encodes CAGSPRGSTSSEQYF.

The chain combines TRBV28 with TRBJ1-2; a weak D match, TRBD1 (6 bases). Trimming left V 7 bases short and J 0 bases short, with 21 bases between. Germline V gene sequence: CDR1 MDHEN, CDR2 SYDVKM. The CDR3 runs to 17 residues. CDR3 DNA: TGTGCCAGCACCACTCGGCAGGGGCTGAGGACTAACTATGGCTACACCTTC. Protein sequence: CASTTRQGLRTNYGYTF.

In its sample, this clonotype was seen many times. The chain links TRBV12-3 or TRBV12-4 to TRBJ2-1; 11 positions agree with TRBD2. V lost 6 bases and J lost 4; bases outside the gene matches: 5. This CDR3 region has 15 residues. The CDR3 loop is CASRSGTSGYNEQFF. The CDR3, as DNA: TGTGCCAGCAGGTCGGGGACTAGCGGTTACAATGAGCAGTTCTTC.

Note on this clonotype: It may be a read error: a sequence one base away is much more abundant. The V and J genes are TRBV20-1 and TRBJ1-2; D unresolved. The germline gives CDR1 DFQATT, CDR2 SNEGSKA (reference sequence). CDR3 length equals 15 residues. CDR3: CSARDPTESNYGYAF. Written as DNA, the CDR3 is TGCAGTGCTAGAGACCCTACAGAGTCTAACTATGGCTACGCCTTC.

The DNA for the CDR3 is TGCAGTGCCGAGGCCACAGGGTTCGGCAATCAGCCCCAGCATTTT. It yields the protein CSAEATGFGNQPQHF. V is TRBV20-1 and J is TRBJ1-5, with a tentative D call TRBD1 (6 bases). The CDR3 loop spans 15 amino acids. Looked up from germline, CDR1 is DFQATT and CDR2 is SNEGSKA (reference sequence). Deletions cut 6 bases from V and 2 bases from J, with 17 bases between.

This clonotype was seen more than once but under ten times. The chain employs TRBV5-1 and TRBJ2-1; 14 bases are shared with TRBD2. V was clipped by 0 bases and J by 8 bases; unmatched bases: 7. Per germline, CDR1 SGHRS and CDR2 YFSETQ. The CDR3 has 17 amino acids. The CDR3 loop reads CASSLGTSGGRRDEQFF. DNA for the CDR3: TGCGCCAGCAGCTTGGGGACTAGCGGGGGGCGAAGGGATGAGCAGTTCTTC. Combining the CDR3 with reference TRBV5-1 and TRBJ2-1 gives the whole variable domain KAGVTQTPRYLIKTRGQQVTLSCSPISGHRSVSWYQQTPGQGLQFLFEYFSETQRNKGNFPGRFSGRQFSNSRSEMNVSTLELGDSALYLCASSLGTSGGRRDEQFFGPGTRLTVL.

This clonotype has just a few counts. The V gene is TRBV7-2, the J gene TRBJ1-1; 7 bases are shared with TRBD1. Germline-derived CDR1 and CDR2 are SGHTA and FQGNSA. This CDR3 contains 15 residues. After removal of 3 bases from V and 4 bases from J, the junction contained 8 bases not matched to a gene. This CDR3 reads CASSFPTGRGTEAFF. DNA for the CDR3: TGTGCCAGCAGCTTTCCGACAGGGCGGGGCACTGAAGCTTTCTTT.

This clonotype was recorded a few times. V is TRBV12-3 or TRBV12-4 and J is TRBJ2-7; D gene uncertain. The CDR3 loop spans 13 amino acids. V lost 3 bases and J 6 bases, leaving 12 bases between the germline ends. In DNA form, the CDR3 reads TGTGCCAGCAGTTTTGAATGGGGATCCGAGCAGTACTTC. Its translation: CASSFEWGSEQYF.

Comment on this clonotype: One end of the junction is discordant with germline, which a read error may explain. This chain connects TRBV9 to TRBJ1-4, with D possibly being TRBD1 (5 bases). This CDR3 comprises 14 residues. Germline-derived CDR1 and CDR2 are SGDLS and YYNGEE. CDR3 sequence (DNA): TGTGCCTGCAGCGTCCCGGGGCCCCGGGAAAAACTGTTTTTT. Translated: CACSVPGPREKLFF.

For the CDR3, the DNA is TGTGCCATCAGTGAGTCGAGTGTAGGCGGGAATGAGCAGTTCTTC. Its translation is CAISESSVGGNEQFF. The chain uses TRBV10-3 and TRBJ2-1; possible D gene TRBD2, 5 bases. This CDR3 has 15 residues. Germline CDR1 is ENHRY and CDR2 is SYGVKD. Trimming removed 0 bases from V and 7 bases from J, with 13 bases in between.

This clonotype was seen repeatedly, ten times or more. The chain links TRBV20-1 to TRBJ2-7; 8 nucleotides align to TRBD1. The germline V gene has CDR1 DFQATT and CDR2 SNEGSKA (reference sequence). V lost 4 bases to trimming and J lost 2 bases; unmatched junction nucleotides: 4. This CDR3 region has 13 residues. CDR3 amino acids: CSAMDRVAYEQYF. CDR3 in DNA: TGCAGTGCTATGGACAGGGTAGCCTACGAGCAGTACTTC.

This clonotype was picked up one time. V usage is TRBV5-1 and J usage is TRBJ2-3; D perhaps matches TRBD2 (5 bases). Germline CDR1 is SGHRS and CDR2 is YFSETQ. Trimming removed 0 bases from V and 2 bases from J, with 13 bases in between. This CDR3 has 16 amino acids. DNA of the CDR3: TGCGCCAGCAGCTTGGCCGGCCGGGGAGACACAGATACGCAGTATTTT. Amino acids: CASSLAGRGDTDTQYF.

This clonotype turned up a few times. V and J are TRBV9 and TRBJ1-6, with TRBD1 identical over 12 bases. The germline V gene encodes CDR1 SGDLS and CDR2 YYNGEE. Trimming took 3 bases from V and 10 from J; bases not matched to a gene: 2. The CDR3 totals 14 residues. CDR3 nucleotide sequence: TGTGCCAGCAGCGGGGGACAGGGGGCCTCACCCCTCCACTTT. Protein: CASSGGQGASPLHF. Filled out from reference TRBV9 and TRBJ1-6, the complete variable domain reads DSGVTQTPKHLITATGQRVTLRCSPRSGDLSVYWYQQSLDQGLQFLIQYYNGEERAKGNILERFSAQQFPDLHSELNLSSLELGDSALYFCASSGGQGASPLHFGNGTRLTVT.

The V gene is TRBV7-3, the J gene TRBJ2-3; 14 bases line up with TRBD2. Germline V lookup: CDR1 SGHTA, CDR2 FQGTGA. The CDR3 length is 17 residues. With V trimmed by 3 bases and J by 4 bases, 6 bases remained unmatched. This CDR3 reads CASSLGRLAGGADTQYF. For the CDR3, the DNA is TGTGCCAGCAGCTTGGGGAGACTAGCGGGGGGGGCAGATACGCAGTATTTT.

The chain joins TRBV15 to TRBJ1-3; TRBD1 might be the D (5 bases). The CDR3 loop spans 16 amino acids. CDR1 and CDR2 (germline): LNHNV, YYDKDF (reference sequence). The V end lost 1 base, the J end lost 2 bases, and 12 bases lay between the germline ends. This chain's CDR3 is CATSRAGGETGNTIYF. The DNA of the CDR3 is TGTGCCACCAGCAGAGCGGGGGGGGAGACTGGAAACACCATATATTTT.